Sequencing of this T cell receptor (beta chain) was carried out in a study of blood T cell repertoires in COVID-19. Study-level background: Donors of Cohort 3 who recovered were those that had two negative PCRs, clearance, or symptom resolution.

The CDR3 consists of 16 residues. The V gene end was trimmed by 4 bases and the J gene end by 6 bases; junction bases not matched to a gene: 10. Germline V lookup: CDR1 MNHEY, CDR2 SVGAGI. Sequencing used immunoSEQ multiplex PCR; TCRdb keeps in-frame clones, though not all of them. Of hundreds of thousands of clones in the sample, around 87% were seen once. This sequence was found in a man in his forties in a cohort exposed to, infected with or recovered from COVID-19 (not recorded which). Sequenced: PBMCs or T cells enriched from blood (not recorded which). The chain is built from TRBV6-5 and TRBJ2-2, with 8 bases lining up with TRBD2. CDR3 in DNA: TGTGCCAGCAGTTTAAGCCGCCCGGGAGGGGCCGGGGAGCTGTTTTTT. It is translated as CASSLSRPGGAGELFF.